The 18 T cell receptor beta chains given below trace back to one sample, sequenced in a study of cytomegalovirus exposure and HLA in healthy donors. Amplification used 60 Vbeta primers and 13 Jbeta primers. The data were produced by immunoSEQ multiplex PCR, yet TCRdb's version contains in-frame clones alone and is incomplete. The table records around 86,000 clones, over 75% of them present only once. Sequencing was performed on PBMCs. The origin of the receptors is a female donor in good health and CMV-seronegative.

This rearrangement joins TRBV13 to TRBJ2-1; 7 bases are a match to TRBD2. The germline CDR1 and CDR2 sequences are PRHDT and FYEKMQ (reference sequence). V lost 4 bases to trimming and J lost 6 bases; unmatched junction nucleotides: 6. This CDR3 region has 14 residues. Here the CDR3 reads CASSSVGGSNEQFF. Written as DNA, the CDR3 is TGTGCCAGCAGCTCCGTCGGGGGGAGCAATGAGCAGTTCTTC.

For the CDR3, the DNA is TGCGCCAGCAGCCAAGGGACTAGCGGGGGCTACAATGAGCAGTTCTTC. This translates into CASSQGTSGGYNEQFF. The chain joins TRBV4-3 to TRBJ2-1, with TRBD2 matching over 13 bases. The CDR3 runs to 16 residues. The V gene end was trimmed by 1 base and the J gene end by 3 bases; junction bases not matched to a gene: 0. From germline, CDR1 is LGHNA and CDR2 YSLEER.

J is TRBJ1-1 and V is TRBV30; possible D gene TRBD1, 6 bases. This CDR3 spans 13 amino acids. The germline V gene has CDR1 GTSNPN and CDR2 SVGIG (reference sequence). V shed 4 bases and J shed 4 bases, with 13 bases lying between them. DNA of the CDR3: TGTGCCTGGAAAAGGGGGGGCGTCACTGAAGCTTTCTTT. This gives the protein CAWKRGGVTEAFF.

V gene TRBV7-9 combines with J gene TRBJ2-3; 9 bases align to TRBD2. Per germline, CDR1 SEHNR and CDR2 FQNEAQ (reference sequence). With 0 bases clipped from V and 8 bases from J, the junction kept 6 bases outside the gene matches. This CDR3 region has 15 residues. This CDR3 is CASSLAVAGVPTQYF. CDR3 sequence (DNA): TGTGCCAGCAGCTTAGCGGTAGCGGGAGTGCCTACGCAGTATTTT.

CDR3 sequence reads: CASSVDLPETQYF. CDR3 sequence (DNA): TGTGCCAGCAGCGTAGATCTCCCGGAGACCCAGTACTTC. The V and J genes are TRBV9 and TRBJ2-5; D unresolved. CDR1 and CDR2 (germline): SGDLS, YYNGEE. V was clipped by 0 bases and J by 5 bases, with 8 bases between them. The CDR3 is 13 residues long. Combining the CDR3 with reference TRBV9 and TRBJ2-5 gives the whole variable domain DSGVTQTPKHLITATGQRVTLRCSPRSGDLSVYWYQQSLDQGLQFLIQYYNGEERAKGNILERFSAQQFPDLHSELNLSSLELGDSALYFCASSVDLPETQYFGPGTRLLVL.

The genes are TRBV11-2 and TRBJ2-7; no definite D call. This CDR3 has 14 amino acids. The V end was cut by 5 bases, the J end by 0 bases, with 11 bases between. Germline CDR1 reads SGHAT; CDR2 reads FQNNGV. For the CDR3, the DNA is TGTGCCAGCAGCGCATCAAGGAGCTCCTACGAGCAGTACTTC. Protein: CASSASRSSYEQYF.

This clone was observed a few times. V usage is TRBV7-8 and J usage is TRBJ1-1; D gene ambiguous. There are 18 residues in the CDR3. The V gene's germline CDR1 is SGHVS and CDR2 FQNEAQ. Trimming cost V 1 base and J 0 bases, with 18 bases left between them. CDR3 protein: CASSLEAARIRMNTEAFF. The CDR3 nucleotides read TGTGCCAGCAGCTTAGAGGCAGCGAGGATCCGTATGAACACTGAAGCTTTCTTT. Full variable domain (outside the CDR3, taken from reference TRBV7-8 and TRBJ1-1): GAGVSQSPRYKVAKRGQDVALRCDPISGHVSLFWYQQALGQGPEFLTYFQNEAQLDKSGLPSDRFFAERPEGSVSTLKIQRTQQEDSAVYLCASSLEAARIRMNTEAFFGQGTRLTVV.

The table lists this clone with a few counts. The chain has TRBV25-1 and TRBJ2-1, with D possibly matching TRBD2 (7 bases). This CDR3 has 18 residues. The V and J ends lost 4 bases and 9 bases respectively, with 28 bases between them. CDR1 and CDR2 (germline): MGHDK, SYGVNS. CDR3 bases: TGTGCCAGCAGTGCCGGTGGGGGCGTGGGGCGGGGGTCAAGTGAGCAGTTCTTC. Translated, it gives CASSAGGGVGRGSSEQFF.

The chain is built from TRBV7-9 and TRBJ2-3; 7 bases agree with TRBD2. The CDR3 is made up of 14 amino acids. Germline V CDR1 and CDR2: SEHNR, FQNEAQ (reference sequence). With V trimmed by 5 bases and J by 1 base, 3 bases remained unmatched. The CDR3 nucleotides read TGTGCCAGCAGCCCTACTAGCGGCACAGATACGCAGTATTTT. The encoded protein is CASSPTSGTDTQYF.

The chain combines TRBV10-3 with TRBJ2-5, with TRBD2 matching over 8 bases. Germline-derived CDR1 and CDR2 are ENHRY and SYGVKD. CDR3 size: 13 residues. V was clipped by 8 bases and J by 4 bases; unmatched bases: 6. The CDR3 reads CAIGAGGIETQYF. CDR3 DNA sequence: TGTGCCATCGGTGCGGGAGGCATAGAGACCCAGTACTTC.

The CDR3 here is CASRRDRGSHGYTF. The CDR3 nucleotides are TGTGCCAGCAGACGGGACAGGGGATCCCATGGCTACACCTTC. The V gene is TRBV6-5, the J gene TRBJ1-2; 10 positions match TRBD1. V was clipped by 6 bases and J by 6 bases; unmatched bases: 7. Looked up from germline, CDR1 is MNHEY and CDR2 is SVGAGI. This CDR3 region has 14 residues.

The gene calls are TRBV30 and TRBJ1-2, with TRBD1 identical over 8 bases. V shed 2 bases, J shed 3 bases, and the junction held 5 bases outside the gene matches. Germline V gene data show CDR1 as GTSNPN and CDR2 as SVGIG (reference sequence). There are 14 residues in the CDR3. The CDR3, as DNA: TGTGCCTGGAGTCCTGGACAGGGCTACTATGGCTACACCTTC. Amino acid sequence: CAWSPGQGYYGYTF.

The rearrangement links TRBV5-1 to TRBJ2-5; maybe TRBD1 (6 bases). This CDR3 has 15 residues. V dropped 4 bases and J dropped 1 base, with 14 bases sitting between them. CDR1 and CDR2 from the germline V gene are SGHRS and YFSETQ. This CDR3 is CASSPAWTVQETQYF. CDR3 nucleotide sequence: TGCGCCAGCAGCCCGGCATGGACAGTCCAAGAGACCCAGTACTTC. The whole variable domain, remainder taken from reference TRBV5-1 and TRBJ2-5, is KAGVTQTPRYLIKTRGQQVTLSCSPISGHRSVSWYQQTPGQGLQFLFEYFSETQRNKGNFPGRFSGRQFSNSRSEMNVSTLELGDSALYLCASSPAWTVQETQYFGPGTRLLVL.

The chain carries TRBV5-8 and TRBJ2-1; tentatively, D is TRBD1 (6 bases). Germline V gene lookup returns CDR1 SGHTS and CDR2 YDEGEE. CDR3 length equals 14 residues. Trimming shortened V by 5 bases and J by 4 bases, and 13 bases separated the two germline ends. The CDR3 spells CASSSGEGYNEQFF. CDR3 nucleotides: TGTGCCAGCAGTTCAGGGGAAGGATACAATGAGCAGTTCTTC.

The J gene is TRBJ2-3, the V gene TRBV5-4; D is uncertain. The V end lost 4 bases, the J end lost 4 bases, and 10 bases lay between the germline ends. CDR3 size: 13 residues. Germline V gene sequence: CDR1 SGHNT, CDR2 YYREEE (reference sequence). The DNA for the CDR3 is TGTGCCAGCAGCCTAGAGCTGGCAGATACGCAGTATTTT. This translates into CASSLELADTQYF.

The chain has TRBV4-3 and TRBJ2-3; 8 bases fit TRBD1. Germline CDR1 and CDR2: LGHNA and YSLEER. The CDR3 length is 15 residues. The J segment lost 2 bases and the V segment lost 1 base, leaving 2 bases of the junction unmatched. This CDR3 reads CASSQGDRITDTQYF. The CDR3 DNA follows: TGCGCCAGCAGCCAAGGGGACAGGATCACAGATACGCAGTATTTT.

This chain links TRBV5-6 with TRBJ2-7; D is possibly TRBD2 (6 bases). The CDR3 loop spans 14 amino acids. Germline V gives CDR1 SGHDT, CDR2 YYEEEE. V lost 5 bases and J 2 bases, leaving 14 bases between the germline ends. The CDR3 DNA reads TGTGCCAGCAGTCGCGGAGGAGGGCCCTACGAGCAGTACTTC. Its protein is CASSRGGGPYEQYF.

The V and J genes are TRBV2 and TRBJ2-5, with TRBD1 matching over 8 bases. CDR1 and CDR2 (germline): SNHLY, FYNNEI. There are 17 residues in the CDR3. The V gene end was trimmed by 5 bases and the J gene end by 4 bases; junction bases not matched to a gene: 15. CDR3 amino acids: CASSPTGTGSPTETQYF. The CDR3 DNA follows: TGTGCCAGCAGTCCTACGGGGACAGGATCGCCCACAGAGACCCAGTACTTC.